The 7 T cell receptor beta chains presented below share a single source sample, sequenced in a study of T cell responses to AZD1222 COVID-19 vaccine. TCRdb's copy holds only in-frame clones and misses some; the assay was immunoSEQ multiplex PCR. In the table there are 72,000 or so clones, around nine tenths of which are singletons. Material: peripheral blood, obtained on day 0 of AZD1222 vaccination. The receptors derive from an adult in good health.

This clone appeared once. The chain uses TRBV7-2 and TRBJ1-1; no clear D gene. V was clipped by 2 bases and J by 7 bases, with 5 bases between them. Germline CDR1 and CDR2: SGHTA and FQGNSA. The CDR3 has 11 amino acids. As DNA, the CDR3 is TGTGCCAGCAGCTTATACAGTGAAGCTTTCTTT. Amino acids: CASSLYSEAFF. The variable domain in full, with the rest retrieved from reference TRBV7-2 and TRBJ1-1, is GAGVSQSPSNKVTEKGKDVELRCDPISGHTALYWYRQSLGQGLEFLIYFQGNSAPDKSGLPSDRFSAERTGGSVSTLTIQRTQQEDSAVYLCASSLYSEAFFGQGTRLTVV.

This chain links TRBV29-1 with TRBJ2-1, with 10 bases identical to TRBD2. This CDR3 spans 16 amino acids. The germline CDR1 and CDR2 sequences are SQVTM and ANQGSEA. The ends lost 6 bases at V and 0 bases at J; junction bases unmatched: 8. The CDR3 region is CSVETSGPSSYNEQFF. The CDR3, as DNA: TGCAGCGTGGAGACTAGCGGGCCGAGCTCCTACAATGAGCAGTTCTTC.

This chain joins TRBV4-2 and TRBJ1-4; D might be TRBD1 (5 bases). Germline values: CDR1 LGHNA, CDR2 YNFKEQ. The CDR3 is 15 amino acids. Trimming pared 4 bases from V and 3 bases from J, leaving 12 bases between. CDR3 coding DNA: TGTGCCAGCAGCCCAGTAAAGGGACCTAATGAAAAACTGTTTTTT. Translating it yields CASSPVKGPNEKLFF.

The chain combines TRBV12-3 or TRBV12-4 with TRBJ2-2, with a possible D match to TRBD2 (6 bases). The CDR3 runs 13 residues. The V and J ends lost 5 bases and 5 bases respectively, with 9 bases between them. The CDR3 DNA follows: TGTGCCAGCAGTGGGGACTCTACCGGGGAGCTGTTTTTT. Translation gives CASSGDSTGELFF.

The CDR3 DNA is TGTGCCAGCAGTACACTACACCAGACGGGAACTAATGAAAAACTGTTTTTT. Protein sequence: CASSTLHQTGTNEKLFF. The chain couples TRBV27 to TRBJ1-4; no clear D. This CDR3 comprises 17 residues. Between the trimmed V and J ends, which lost 5 bases and 1 base, there was a span of 17 bases. Germline values: CDR1 MNHEY, CDR2 SMNVEV (reference sequence). Drawing the rest from reference TRBV27 and TRBJ1-4, the complete variable domain is EAQVTQNPRYLITVTGKKLTVTCSQNMNHEYMSWYRQDPGLGLRQIYYSMNVEVTDKGDVPEGYKVSRKEKRNFPLILESPSPNQTSLYFCASSTLHQTGTNEKLFFGSGTQLSVL.

In DNA form, the CDR3 reads TGTGCCAGCAGCCCTCCTAGCGTCGAGACCCAGTACTTC. Protein: CASSPPSVETQYF. The chain recombines TRBV5-4 with TRBJ2-5, with D possibly being TRBD2 (6 bases). V lost 4 bases and J 5 bases, leaving 12 bases between the germline ends. Per the germline V gene, CDR1 is SGHNT and CDR2 is YYREEE (reference sequence). The CDR3 extends over 13 amino acids.

This chain joins TRBV9 and TRBJ1-2; weak D call: TRBD1 (5 bases). Germline CDR1 is SGDLS and CDR2 is YYNGEE. V lost 6 bases and J lost 4, with 10 bases in between. The CDR3 has 12 amino acids. CDR3 DNA sequence: TGTGCCAGCACGGACCAGGGCTATGGCTACACCTTC. Its protein is CASTDQGYGYTF.